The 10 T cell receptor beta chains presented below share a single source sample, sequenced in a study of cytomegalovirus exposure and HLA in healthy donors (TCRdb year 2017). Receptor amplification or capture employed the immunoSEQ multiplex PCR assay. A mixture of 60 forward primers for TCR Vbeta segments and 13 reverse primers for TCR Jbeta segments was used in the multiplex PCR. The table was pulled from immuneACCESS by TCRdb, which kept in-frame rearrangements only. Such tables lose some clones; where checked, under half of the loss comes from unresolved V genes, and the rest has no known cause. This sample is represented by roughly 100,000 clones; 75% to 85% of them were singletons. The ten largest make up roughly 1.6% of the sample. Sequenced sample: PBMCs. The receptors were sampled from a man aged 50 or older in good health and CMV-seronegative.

The CDR3: CASSPAHNTQYF. The DNA for the CDR3 is TGTGCCAGCAGCCCCGCCCACAATACGCAGTATTTT. The V and J genes are TRBV14 and TRBJ2-3; D is unclear. V gave up 4 bases and J gave up 7 bases, with 9 bases separating them. CDR1 is SGHDN and CDR2 is FVKESK in the germline V gene. The CDR3 is 12 residues long.

The CDR3: CASSVGTGTGAYSPLHF. CDR3 sequence (DNA): TGTGCCAGCAGCGTAGGAACCGGGACAGGGGCATACTCACCCCTCCACTTT. The V and J genes are TRBV9 and TRBJ1-6; TRBD1 matches 10 bases. The CDR3 loop spans 17 amino acids. V was pared by 0 bases and J by 10 bases, with 10 bases of the junction left unmatched. Germline assignment: CDR1 SGDLS and CDR2 YYNGEE.

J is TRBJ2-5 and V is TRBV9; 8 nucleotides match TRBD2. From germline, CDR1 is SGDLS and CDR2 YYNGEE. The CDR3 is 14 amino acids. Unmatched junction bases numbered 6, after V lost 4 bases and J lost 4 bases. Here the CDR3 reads CASSPGLASETQYF. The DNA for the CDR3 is TGTGCCAGCAGCCCCGGACTAGCCTCAGAGACCCAGTACTTC. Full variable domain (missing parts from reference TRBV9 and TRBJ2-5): DSGVTQTPKHLITATGQRVTLRCSPRSGDLSVYWYQQSLDQGLQFLIQYYNGEERAKGNILERFSAQQFPDLHSELNLSSLELGDSALYFCASSPGLASETQYFGPGTRLLVL.

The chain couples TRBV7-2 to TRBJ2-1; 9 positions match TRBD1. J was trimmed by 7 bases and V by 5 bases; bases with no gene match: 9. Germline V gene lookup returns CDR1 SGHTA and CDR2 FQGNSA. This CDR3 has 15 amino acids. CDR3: CASSTGQGSRNEQFF. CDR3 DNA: TGTGCCAGCAGCACCGGACAGGGGAGTAGGAATGAGCAGTTCTTC.

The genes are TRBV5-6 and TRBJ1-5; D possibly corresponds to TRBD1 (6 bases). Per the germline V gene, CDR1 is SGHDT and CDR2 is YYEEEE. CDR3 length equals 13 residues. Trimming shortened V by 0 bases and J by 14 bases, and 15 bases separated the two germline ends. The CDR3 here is CASSLGAMAGEHF. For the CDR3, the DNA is TGTGCCAGCAGCTTGGGGGCGATGGCAGGGGAGCATTTT.

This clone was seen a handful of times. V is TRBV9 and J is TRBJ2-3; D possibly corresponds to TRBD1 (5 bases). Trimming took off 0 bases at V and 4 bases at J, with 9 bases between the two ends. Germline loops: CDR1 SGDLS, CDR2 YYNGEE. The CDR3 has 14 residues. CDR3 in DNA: TGTGCCAGCAGCGTAGAACAGGACCCAGATACGCAGTATTTT. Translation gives CASSVEQDPDTQYF.

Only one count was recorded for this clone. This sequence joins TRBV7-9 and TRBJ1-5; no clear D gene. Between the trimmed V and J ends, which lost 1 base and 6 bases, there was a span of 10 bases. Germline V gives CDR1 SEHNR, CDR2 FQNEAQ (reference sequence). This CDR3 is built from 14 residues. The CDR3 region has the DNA TGTGCCAGCAGCTTAGTCGGGGTGGGTCAGCCCCAGCATTTT. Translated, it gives CASSLVGVGQPQHF. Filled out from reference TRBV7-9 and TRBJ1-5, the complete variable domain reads DTGVSQNPRHKITKRGQNVTFRCDPISEHNRLYWYRQTLGQGPEFLTYFQNEAQLEKSRLLSDRFSAERPKGSFSTLEIQRTEQGDSAMYLCASSLVGVGQPQHFGDGTRLSIL.

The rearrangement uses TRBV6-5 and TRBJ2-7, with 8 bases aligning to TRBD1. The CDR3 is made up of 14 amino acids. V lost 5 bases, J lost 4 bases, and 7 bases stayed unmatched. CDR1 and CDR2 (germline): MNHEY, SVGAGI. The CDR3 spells CASSTRTGKYEQYF. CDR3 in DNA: TGTGCCAGCAGTACGCGGACAGGGAAGTACGAGCAGTACTTC.

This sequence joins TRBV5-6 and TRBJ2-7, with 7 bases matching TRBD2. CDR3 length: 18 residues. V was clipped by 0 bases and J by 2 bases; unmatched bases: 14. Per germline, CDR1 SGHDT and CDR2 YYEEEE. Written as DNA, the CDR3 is TGTGCCAGCAGCTTGGGCCTTGGGGGGGTAGAGGGAACCTACGAGCAGTACGTC. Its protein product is CASSLGLGGVEGTYEQYV.

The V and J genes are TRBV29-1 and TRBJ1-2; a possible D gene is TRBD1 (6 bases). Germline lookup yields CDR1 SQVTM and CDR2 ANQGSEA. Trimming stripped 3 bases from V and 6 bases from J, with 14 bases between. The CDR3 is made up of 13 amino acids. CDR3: CSVDGGGADGYTF. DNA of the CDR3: TGCAGCGTTGATGGCGGGGGCGCGGATGGCTACACCTTC.